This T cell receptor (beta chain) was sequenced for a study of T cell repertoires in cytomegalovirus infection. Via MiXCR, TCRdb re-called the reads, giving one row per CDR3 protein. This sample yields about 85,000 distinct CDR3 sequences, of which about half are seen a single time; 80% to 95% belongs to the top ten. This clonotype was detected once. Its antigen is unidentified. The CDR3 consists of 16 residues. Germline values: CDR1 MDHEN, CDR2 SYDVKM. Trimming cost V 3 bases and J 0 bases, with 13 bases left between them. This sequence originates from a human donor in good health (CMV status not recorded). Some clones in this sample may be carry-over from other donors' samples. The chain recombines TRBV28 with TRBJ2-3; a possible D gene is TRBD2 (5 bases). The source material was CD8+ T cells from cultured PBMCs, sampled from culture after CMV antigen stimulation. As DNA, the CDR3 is TGTGCCAGCAGTTTTCCCCCGGGCGGGAGCACAGATACGCAGTATTTT. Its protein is CASSFPPGGSTDTQYF.